Each of the 28 T cell receptor beta chains below was sequenced from the same sample in a study of T cell repertoires in cytomegalovirus infection. TCRdb re-derived calls from the reads in MiXCR, one entry per CDR3 protein. Of 250,000 to 300,000 distinct CDR3 sequences in the sample, roughly 10% are singletons; the top ten hold roughly 16%. The sequencing sample was made of PBMCs. All receptors come from a human donor in good health (CMV status not recorded). Some clones in this sample may be carry-over from other donors' samples.

This clonotype was counted at least ten times. The chain links TRBV12-3 or TRBV12-4 to TRBJ1-5; TRBD1 aligns across 9 bases. The CDR3 runs 16 residues. The V gene end was trimmed by 5 bases and the J gene end by 3 bases; junction bases not matched to a gene: 8. CDR3 nucleotides: TGTGCCAGCAGTCCAAAGACAGGGGGGGTCAATCAGCCCCAGCATTTT. Translation gives CASSPKTGGVNQPQHF.

This clonotype has ten or more counts. The V call is TRBV7-3, the J call TRBJ2-1; TRBD2 might be the D (5 bases). Germline loops: CDR1 SGHTA, CDR2 FQGTGA. V was cut by 6 bases and J by 5 bases, with 17 bases left in between. This CDR3 region has 15 residues. CDR3 nucleotides: TGTGCCAGCAGACGCGCGGGTGACTTAAACAATGAGCAGTTCTTC. Translated, it gives CASRRAGDLNNEQFF.

There are many counts of this clonotype. The genes are TRBV4-1 and TRBJ2-7, with no clear D. The length of the CDR3 is 14 residues. Germline V gene sequence: CDR1 MGHRA, CDR2 YSYEKL. Trimming removed 3 bases at V and 1 base at J, with 10 bases between. Here the CDR3 DNA reads TGCGCCAGCAGCCAGGTGGACGGTTCCTACGAGCAGTACTTC. Protein sequence: CASSQVDGSYEQYF.

This chain's CDR3 is CASSAPGQGPPEAFF. The CDR3 DNA follows: TGTGCCAGCAGCGCCCCGGGACAGGGCCCGCCTGAAGCTTTCTTT. This chain connects TRBV9 to TRBJ1-1; 9 nucleotides agree with TRBD1. Germline V gives CDR1 SGDLS, CDR2 YYNGEE. The CDR3 is 15 residues long. Trimming removed 3 bases from V and 6 bases from J; junction bases left unmatched: 9.

This clonotype was counted many times. V and J are TRBV19 and TRBJ1-5, with no clear D. Germline V lookup: CDR1 LNHDA, CDR2 SQIVND (reference sequence). The V end lost 7 bases, the J end lost 1 base, and 11 bases lay between the germline ends. This CDR3 contains 14 residues. As DNA, the CDR3 is TGTGCCAGTACCCTAGGGCAGAGCAATCAGCCCCAGCATTTT. Protein sequence: CASTLGQSNQPQHF. The variable domain in full, completed from reference TRBV19 and TRBJ1-5, reads DGGITQSPKYLFRKEGQNVTLSCEQNLNHDAMYWYRQDPGQGLRLIYYSQIVNDFQKGDIAEGYSVSREKKESFPLTVTSAQKNPTAFYLCASTLGQSNQPQHFGDGTRLSIL.

This clonotype was seen many times. The V call is TRBV11-3, the J call TRBJ2-1; D perhaps matches TRBD1 (5 bases). CDR1 SGHNT and CDR2 YENEEA come from the germline V gene. The CDR3 is made up of 14 amino acids. The ends were cut back, 1 base at V and 5 bases at J, with 9 bases in the middle. This CDR3 is CASSLGQGNNEQFF. CDR3 DNA sequence: TGTGCCAGCAGCTTAGGGCAGGGTAACAATGAGCAGTTCTTC.

This clonotype was observed at least ten times. The chain carries TRBV28 and TRBJ1-2; no firm D call. CDR3 length: 12 amino acids. Trimming pared 3 bases from V and 3 bases from J, leaving 5 bases between. Germline V gene sequence: CDR1 MDHEN, CDR2 SYDVKM. The CDR3 nucleotides are TGTGCCAGCAGTTTCGTTTACTATGGCTACACCTTC. Protein sequence: CASSFVYYGYTF.

This clonotype was detected ten times or more. The rearrangement links TRBV7-2 to TRBJ2-7; 8 bases are shared with TRBD1. Germline values: CDR1 SGHTA, CDR2 FQGNSA. V was clipped by 1 base and J by 1 base; unmatched bases: 9. This CDR3 region has 17 residues. The CDR3 protein is CASSLGSGTGLSYEQYF. The DNA for the CDR3 is TGTGCCAGCAGCTTAGGTTCCGGGACAGGCCTGTCCTACGAGCAGTACTTC.

Only a few counts were recorded for this clonotype. V is TRBV19 and J is TRBJ2-6; D might be TRBD1 (5 bases). This CDR3 has 15 residues. V was pared by 3 bases and J by 2 bases, with 8 bases between. Germline loops: CDR1 LNHDA, CDR2 SQIVND (reference sequence). CDR3 sequence: CASSMGQTGANVLTF. The CDR3 DNA is TGTGCCAGTAGTATGGGGCAGACTGGGGCCAACGTCCTGACTTTC.

The gene calls are TRBV6-2 or TRBV6-3 and TRBJ1-5, with D possibly matching TRBD1 (6 bases). The CDR3 extends over 16 amino acids. CDR1 and CDR2 from the germline V gene are MNHEY and SVGEGT. The germline V and J ends were trimmed by 4 bases and 3 bases, with 16 bases remaining between them. CDR3 protein: CASSFTGPRNNQPQHF. The CDR3 coding sequence is TGTGCCAGCAGTTTTACAGGGCCTCGGAACAATCAGCCCCAGCATTTT.

This sequence joins TRBV6-2 or TRBV6-3 and TRBJ2-1, with TRBD1 as a possible D gene (6 bases). The CDR3 sequence is 11 residues long. Between the trimmed V and J ends, which lost 6 bases and 9 bases, there was a span of 9 bases. The germline V gene encodes CDR1 MNHEY and CDR2 SVGEGT. CDR3 coding DNA: TGTGCCAGCAGCCAGGGGATTGAGCAGTTCTTC. Translation: CASSQGIEQFF.

The chain uses TRBV4-1 and TRBJ2-5; TRBD1 aligns across 7 bases. The germline V gene encodes CDR1 MGHRA and CDR2 YSYEKL. The CDR3 runs 16 residues. V was clipped by 1 base and J by 3 bases; unmatched bases: 8. CDR3 residues: CASSQAWTGLEETQYF. In DNA, the CDR3 is TGCGCCAGCAGCCAAGCCTGGACAGGATTGGAAGAGACCCAGTACTTC.

This clonotype was seen many times. The chain couples TRBV11-2 to TRBJ2-3; TRBD2 aligns across 10 bases. The germline gives CDR1 SGHAT, CDR2 FQNNGV. J was trimmed by 4 bases and V by 4 bases; bases with no gene match: 2. The CDR3 has 14 residues. The DNA for the CDR3 is TGTGCCAGCAGCTCAGCGGGAGGGCCAGATACGCAGTATTTT. Its protein is CASSSAGGPDTQYF.

The CDR3 bases are TGTGCCAGCAGCCCTACGGGCATACTCTCGGCCGGTGGCTACACCTTC. Its protein product is CASSPTGILSAGGYTF. This rearrangement joins TRBV11-3 to TRBJ1-2; D unresolved. CDR1 SGHNT and CDR2 YENEEA come from the germline V gene. CDR3 size: 16 residues. The V end lost 5 bases, the J end lost 7 bases, and 23 bases lay between the germline ends.

The chain joins TRBV19 to TRBJ1-2, with unresolved D. Deletions cut 7 bases from V and 0 bases from J, with 12 bases between. The CDR3 has 14 residues. Germline lookup yields CDR1 LNHDA and CDR2 SQIVND (reference sequence). This CDR3 reads CASTLGSPNYGYTF. The CDR3 DNA reads TGTGCCAGTACCCTTGGGAGTCCTAACTATGGCTACACCTTC. The whole variable domain, filled in from reference TRBV19 and TRBJ1-2, reads DGGITQSPKYLFRKEGQNVTLSCEQNLNHDAMYWYRQDPGQGLRLIYYSQIVNDFQKGDIAEGYSVSREKKESFPLTVTSAQKNPTAFYLCASTLGSPNYGYTFGSGTRLTVV.

This clonotype was seen many times. The rearrangement links TRBV19 to TRBJ1-4, with 7 bases lining up with TRBD1. The CDR3 is 15 amino acids. CDR1 and CDR2 from the germline V gene are LNHDA and SQIVND (reference sequence). Losses at the gene ends were 6 bases for V and 5 bases for J; bases not matched to a gene: 9. CDR3 protein: CASRTRQGRNEKLFF. CDR3 DNA sequence: TGTGCCAGTAGGACACGACAGGGTAGGAATGAAAAACTGTTTTTT.

This clonotype has a handful of counts. The rearrangement joins TRBV10-3 to TRBJ2-2; perhaps TRBD1 as D (6 bases). Germline values: CDR1 ENHRY, CDR2 SYGVKD. The ends were cut back, 4 bases at V and 6 bases at J, with 15 bases in the middle. The CDR3 sequence is 15 residues long. This chain's CDR3 is CAISVQGAGPGELFF. In DNA form, the CDR3 reads TGTGCCATCAGTGTACAGGGCGCAGGGCCCGGGGAGCTGTTTTTT.

This clonotype showed up many times. One junction end disagrees with the germline gene, perhaps due to a read error. The V call is TRBV7-2, the J call TRBJ2-1; D gene unclear. The CDR3 spans 11 residues. Germline V gene data show CDR1 as SGHTA and CDR2 as FQGNSA. The CDR3 loop is CASSYYDEQFF. The CDR3 DNA follows: TGTGCCAGCAGTTACTACGATGAGCAGTTCTTC.

This clonotype was observed a handful of times. The chain employs TRBV6-6 and TRBJ1-2; 10 nucleotides line up with TRBD1. This CDR3 spans 14 amino acids. The ends lost 6 bases at V and 4 bases at J; junction bases unmatched: 5. Germline CDR1 MNHNY, CDR2 SVGAGI (reference sequence). The DNA of the CDR3 is TGTGCCAGCAGCGGGACAGGGGCAAGCTATGGCTACACCTTC. This codes for CASSGTGASYGYTF.

This clonotype was found many times. This chain links TRBV28 with TRBJ2-3, with TRBD2 matching 9 bases. Germline CDR1 and CDR2: MDHEN and SYDVKM. V gave up 2 bases and J gave up 4 bases; unmatched junction bases: 4. The length of the CDR3 is 15 residues. The CDR3 loop is CASSLAGGLSDTQYF. Here the CDR3 DNA reads TGTGCCAGCAGTTTAGCGGGGGGGCTTTCAGATACGCAGTATTTT.

This clonotype was recorded many times. The rearrangement links TRBV20-1 to TRBJ2-1; D possibly corresponds to TRBD1 (6 bases). CDR1 is DFQATT, CDR2 SNEGSKA, per germline (reference sequence). V gave up 2 bases and J gave up 3 bases, with 11 bases separating them. There are 14 residues in the CDR3. The CDR3 loop is CSARNRVDYNEQFF. The CDR3 DNA follows: TGCAGTGCTAGAAACAGGGTGGACTACAATGAGCAGTTCTTC.

The sample holds a few counts of this clonotype. This chain connects TRBV4-3 to TRBJ2-3, with TRBD2 identical over 8 bases. The J segment lost 2 bases and the V segment lost 1 base, leaving 5 bases of the junction unmatched. There are 16 residues in the CDR3. In germline, CDR1 is LGHNA, CDR2 YSLEER. Here the CDR3 reads CASSQGWREVTDTQYF. The CDR3 nucleotides are TGCGCCAGCAGCCAAGGTTGGCGGGAGGTCACAGATACGCAGTATTTT.

The V and J genes are TRBV6-2 or TRBV6-3 and TRBJ2-5; the D gene is possibly TRBD2 (6 bases). V dropped 8 bases and J dropped 1 base, with 17 bases sitting between them. This CDR3 has 15 residues. Looked up from germline, CDR1 is MNHEY and CDR2 is SVGEGT. In nucleotides, the CDR3 is TGTGCCAGCCTAGGCGGGACGTCAGGCCAAGAGACCCAGTACTTC. Its translation is CASLGGTSGQETQYF.

This clonotype came up many times. The chain employs TRBV28 and TRBJ1-3, with a possible D match to TRBD1 (5 bases). Germline CDR1 MDHEN, CDR2 SYDVKM. The CDR3 runs 12 residues. The V and J ends lost 8 bases and 5 bases respectively, with 10 bases between them. CDR3 nucleotides: TGTGCCAGCGGGACGTCAAGAAACACCATATATTTT. Translating it yields CASGTSRNTIYF.

This clonotype was counted ten times or more. The J gene is TRBJ2-5, the V gene TRBV20-1, with a possible D match to TRBD2 (5 bases). Germline values: CDR1 DFQATT, CDR2 SNEGSKA (reference sequence). V dropped 7 bases and J dropped 1 base, with 10 bases sitting between them. CDR3 size: 12 residues. CDR3 residues: CSVGVGQETQYF. In nucleotides, the CDR3 is TGCAGTGTGGGAGTTGGCCAAGAGACCCAGTACTTC.

This chain links TRBV11-2 with TRBJ1-3; D remains ambiguous. Germline V CDR1 and CDR2: SGHAT, FQNNGV. The CDR3 is 15 residues long. V was shortened by 5 bases and J by 2 bases, with 13 bases between the two germline ends. CDR3 nucleotide sequence: TGTGCCAGCAGCCGCCTCCCAAGGACTGGAAACACCATATATTTT. Residues: CASSRLPRTGNTIYF.

This clonotype was observed many times. The chain joins TRBV7-6 to TRBJ2-3; unclear D gene. This CDR3 is 14 amino acids long. V shed 3 bases and J shed 1 base, with 8 bases lying between them. CDR1 and CDR2 from the germline V gene are SGHVS and FNYEAQ. The CDR3 loop is CASSFIAGTDTQYF. CDR3 sequence (DNA): TGTGCCAGCAGCTTCATAGCCGGCACAGATACGCAGTATTTT.

The CDR3 DNA sequence: TGTGCCACCAGCTTCAGCGGTGCGAACACCGGGGAGCTGTTTTTT. It is translated as CATSFSGANTGELFF. The chain has TRBV15 and TRBJ2-2; D may be TRBD2 (5 bases). This CDR3 is 15 amino acids long. Trimming pared 5 bases from V and 0 bases from J, leaving 10 bases between. Germline CDR1 is LNHNV and CDR2 is YYDKDF (reference sequence).